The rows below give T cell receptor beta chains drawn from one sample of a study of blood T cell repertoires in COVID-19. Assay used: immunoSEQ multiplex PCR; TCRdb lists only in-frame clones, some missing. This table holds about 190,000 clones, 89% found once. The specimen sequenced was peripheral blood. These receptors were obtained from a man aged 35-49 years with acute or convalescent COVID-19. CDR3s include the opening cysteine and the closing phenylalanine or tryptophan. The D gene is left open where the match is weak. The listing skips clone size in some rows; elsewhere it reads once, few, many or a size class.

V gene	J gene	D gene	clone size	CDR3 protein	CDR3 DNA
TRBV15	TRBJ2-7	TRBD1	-	CATSRDPGGRYEQYF	TGTGCCACCAGCAGAGATCCAGGGGGCCGCTACGAGCAGTACTTC
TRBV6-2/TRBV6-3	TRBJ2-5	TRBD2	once	CASSPPRGGARETQYF	TGTGCCAGCAGTCCCCCTCGCGGGGGGGCTCGAGAGACCCAGTACTTC
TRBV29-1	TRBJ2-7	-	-	CSVVSSYEQYF	TGCAGCGTTGTTAGCTCCTACGAGCAGTACTTC
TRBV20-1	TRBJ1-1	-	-	CSASKQGTEAFF	TGCAGTGCTAGTAAGCAGGGGACTGAAGCTTTCTTT
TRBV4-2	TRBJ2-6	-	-	CASSQEKTGVGANVLTF	TGTGCCAGCAGCCAAGAGAAAACGGGGGTGGGGGCCAACGTCCTGACTTTC
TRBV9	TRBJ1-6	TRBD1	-	CASSSGTGPVGLPIGNSPLHF	TGTGCCAGCAGCTCCGGGACAGGGCCCGTTGGACTTCCCATCGGTAATTCACCCCTCCACTTT
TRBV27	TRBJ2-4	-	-	CASTPFPGVPNIQYF	TGTGCCAGCACTCCCTTCCCGGGAGTACCAAACATTCAGTACTTC
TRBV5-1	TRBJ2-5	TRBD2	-	CASSWTGTSGGETQYF	TGCGCCAGCAGCTGGACCGGGACTAGCGGGGGGGAGACCCAGTACTTC
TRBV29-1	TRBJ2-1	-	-	CSVAGGQQNEQFF	TGCAGCGTTGCGGGGGGCCAACAAAATGAGCAGTTCTTC
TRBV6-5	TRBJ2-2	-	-	CASRQGSTGELFF	TGTGCCAGCAGACAGGGCTCCACCGGGGAGCTGTTTTTT
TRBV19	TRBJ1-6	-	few	CASSIEGRMSSYNSPLHF	TGTGCCAGTAGTATAGAAGGGAGGATGAGCTCCTATAATTCACCCCTCCACTTT
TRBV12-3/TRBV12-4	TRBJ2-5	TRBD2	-	CASMVGGETQYF	TGTGCCAGCATGGTGGGGGGGGAGACCCAGTACTTC
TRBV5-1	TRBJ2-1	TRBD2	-	CASRPGLSYNEQFF	TGCGCCAGCCGGCCGGGACTAAGCTACAATGAGCAGTTCTTC
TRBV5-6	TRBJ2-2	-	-	CASSLARGSTGELFF	TGTGCCAGCAGCTTGGCTAGAGGGAGCACCGGGGAGCTGTTTTTT
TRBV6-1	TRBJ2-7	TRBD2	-	CASREGTMSNEQYF	TGTGCCAGCAGGGAAGGGACTATGTCCAACGAGCAGTACTTC
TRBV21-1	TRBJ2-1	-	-	CASRGSLAGGQDEQFF	TGTGCCAGCAGAGGATCATTAGCGGGGGGGCAAGATGAGCAGTTCTTC
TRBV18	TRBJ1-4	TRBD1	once	CASSPPRTGTIGEKLFF	TGTGCCAGCTCACCACCGAGGACAGGGACAATTGGTGAAAAACTGTTTTTT
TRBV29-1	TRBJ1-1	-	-	CSAEGTGTNTEAFF	TGCAGCGCAGAAGGAACAGGGACGAACACTGAAGCTTTCTTT
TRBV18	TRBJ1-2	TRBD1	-	CASSPNRGLNYGYTF	TGTGCCAGCTCACCCAACAGGGGTTTAAACTATGGCTACACCTTC
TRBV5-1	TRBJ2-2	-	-	CASSFQYPGELFF	TGCGCCAGCAGCTTTCAGTACCCCGGGGAGCTGTTTTTT
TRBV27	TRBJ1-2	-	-	CASSLRGGSNYGYTF	TGTGCCAGCAGTTTAAGGGGGGGCTCTAACTATGGCTACACCTTC
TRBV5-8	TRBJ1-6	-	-	CASSQGLPLHF	TGTGCCAGCAGTCAGGGTTTGCCCCTCCACTTT
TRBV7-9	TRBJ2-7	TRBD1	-	CASSSPTGASYEQYF	TGTGCCAGCAGCTCACCGACAGGGGCCTCCTACGAGCAGTACTTC
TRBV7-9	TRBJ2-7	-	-	CASSLSLGVSYEQYF	TGTGCCAGCAGCTTATCTCTGGGCGTTAGCTACGAGCAGTACTTC